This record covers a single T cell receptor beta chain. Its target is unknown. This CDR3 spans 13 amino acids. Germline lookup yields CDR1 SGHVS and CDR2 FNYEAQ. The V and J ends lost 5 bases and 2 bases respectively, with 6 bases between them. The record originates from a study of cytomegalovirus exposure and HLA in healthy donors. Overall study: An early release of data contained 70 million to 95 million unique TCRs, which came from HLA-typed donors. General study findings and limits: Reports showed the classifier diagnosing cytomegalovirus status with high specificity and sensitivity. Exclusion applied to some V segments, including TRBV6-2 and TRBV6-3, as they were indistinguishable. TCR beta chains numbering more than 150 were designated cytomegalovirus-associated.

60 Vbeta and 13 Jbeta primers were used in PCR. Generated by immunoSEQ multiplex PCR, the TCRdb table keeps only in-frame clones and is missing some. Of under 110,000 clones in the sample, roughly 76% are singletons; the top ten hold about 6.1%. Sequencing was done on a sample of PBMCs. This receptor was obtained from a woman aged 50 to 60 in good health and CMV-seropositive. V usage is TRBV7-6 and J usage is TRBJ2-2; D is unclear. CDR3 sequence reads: CASSATNTGELFF. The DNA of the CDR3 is TGTGCCAGCAGCGCAACAAACACCGGGGAGCTGTTTTTT.